A single sample gave rise to the 8 T cell receptor beta chains below, sequenced in a study of blood T cell repertoires in COVID-19. The repertoire was sequenced with immunoSEQ multiplex PCR; TCRdb's copy has only in-frame clones and lacks some. The repertoire has under 350,000 clones, approximately 90% of them found once; the top ten carry approximately 4.2%. Sequencing was carried out using peripheral blood. The source of these receptors is a man in his forties with acute or convalescent COVID-19.

This clone was counted a single time. The chain is built from TRBV7-7 and TRBJ2-7, with 9 bases aligning to TRBD1. The length of the CDR3 is 14 residues. In germline, CDR1 is SSHAT, CDR2 FNYEAQ (reference sequence). The V and J ends lost 5 bases and 6 bases, in that order; junction bases with no gene match: 8. The CDR3: CASSAGTGLSEQYF. CDR3 coding DNA: TGTGCCAGCAGCGCCGGGACAGGGCTTTCCGAGCAGTACTTC.

The chain uses TRBV19 and TRBJ2-1; perhaps TRBD2 as D (7 bases). The germline V gene has CDR1 LNHDA and CDR2 SQIVND (reference sequence). V gave up 7 bases and J gave up 6 bases, with 19 bases separating them. The CDR3 extends over 15 amino acids. The DNA of the CDR3 is TGTGCCAGTACTTTGGGGGCGGGGAGGGCCAATGAGCAGTTCTTC. It encodes CASTLGAGRANEQFF.

The chain carries TRBV18 and TRBJ1-3; 10 nucleotides line up with TRBD1. Trimming at V came to 3 bases and at J to 0 bases, leaving 5 bases not matched to a gene. This CDR3 has 17 amino acids. Per germline, CDR1 KGHSH and CDR2 LQKENI. The CDR3 protein is CASSPRTGGDSGNTIYF. The DNA for the CDR3 is TGTGCCAGCTCACCCCGGACAGGGGGAGACTCTGGAAACACCATATATTTT.

The J gene is TRBJ2-1, the V gene TRBV2, with D tentatively TRBD1 (6 bases). Germline CDR1 SNHLY, CDR2 FYNNEI. The CDR3 totals 14 residues. Trimming cost V 6 bases and J 2 bases, with 11 bases left between them. The chain's CDR3 is CASRYREPYNEQFF. The CDR3 DNA reads TGTGCCAGCAGGTACAGGGAGCCCTACAATGAGCAGTTCTTC.

This chain connects TRBV7-6 to TRBJ2-1; tentatively, D is TRBD2 (5 bases). V lost 5 bases and J lost 8, with 19 bases in between. The CDR3 sequence is 15 residues long. Germline V gene sequence: CDR1 SGHVS, CDR2 FNYEAQ. The CDR3 loop is CASSLTRGSHHEQFF. The CDR3 DNA follows: TGTGCCAGCAGCCTGACCCGGGGTAGTCACCATGAGCAGTTCTTC.

This chain joins TRBV19 and TRBJ2-1; D call uncertain. Germline CDR1 reads LNHDA; CDR2 reads SQIVND (reference sequence). Between the trimmed V and J ends, which lost 3 bases and 6 bases, there was a span of 12 bases. This CDR3 has 14 amino acids. DNA for the CDR3: TGTGCCAGTAGTATTAAGCTCCCCGGCAATGAGCAGTTCTTC. Translated: CASSIKLPGNEQFF.

The genes are TRBV10-3 and TRBJ1-5, with 11 bases that match TRBD1. CDR3 length: 15 residues. CDR1 is ENHRY, CDR2 SYGVKD, per germline. Trimming cost V 4 bases and J 6 bases; bases outside gene matches: 5. The CDR3 nucleotides are TGTGCCATCAGTGGGACAGGGGGCGTCGGTCAGCCCCAGCATTTT. Translated, it gives CAISGTGGVGQPQHF.

The chain is built from TRBV6-1 and TRBJ1-3; weak D call: TRBD1 (6 bases). The CDR3 spans 17 residues. V lost 4 bases, J lost 5 bases, and 21 bases lay in between. Germline V gene data show CDR1 as MNHNS and CDR2 as SASEGT. The CDR3 DNA sequence: TGTGCCAGCAGTGCCTTTTTCAGGGGTAATCATAGAAACACCATATATTTT. Translating gives CASSAFFRGNHRNTIYF.